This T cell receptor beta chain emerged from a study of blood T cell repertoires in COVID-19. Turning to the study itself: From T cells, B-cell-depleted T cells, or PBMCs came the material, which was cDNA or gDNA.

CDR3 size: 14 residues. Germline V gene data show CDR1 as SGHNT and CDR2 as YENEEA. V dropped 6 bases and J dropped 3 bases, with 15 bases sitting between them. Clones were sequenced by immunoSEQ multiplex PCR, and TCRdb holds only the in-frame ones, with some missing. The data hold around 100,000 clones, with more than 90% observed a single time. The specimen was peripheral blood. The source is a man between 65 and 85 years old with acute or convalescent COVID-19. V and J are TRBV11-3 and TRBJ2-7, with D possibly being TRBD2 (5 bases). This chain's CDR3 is CASRERSGDYEQYF. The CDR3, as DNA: TGTGCCAGCAGGGAGCGGTCCGGGGACTACGAGCAGTACTTC.